This T cell receptor beta chain appears in the sequencing data of a study of cytomegalovirus exposure and HLA in healthy donors. Primers: 60 Vbeta forward and 13 Jbeta reverse. The assay was immunoSEQ multiplex PCR, and TCRdb's table has in-frame clones only and misses some. Its clone listing holds 40,000 to 50,000 clones. Though nominally healthy at sampling, donors likely had unrecorded immune exposures. V was trimmed by 3 bases and J by 4 bases, leaving 18 bases between them. The CDR3 loop spans 17 amino acids. Germline CDR1 reads MGHRA; CDR2 reads YSYEKL. The receptor's source is a woman under 40 in good health and CMV-seronegative. Sequences were obtained from PBMCs. The chain recombines TRBV4-1 with TRBJ2-2; tentatively, D is TRBD1 (5 bases). The chain's CDR3 is CASSHAPSRAGTGELFF. CDR3 DNA sequence: TGCGCCAGCAGCCACGCCCCTTCCAGGGCCGGCACCGGGGAGCTGTTTTTT.